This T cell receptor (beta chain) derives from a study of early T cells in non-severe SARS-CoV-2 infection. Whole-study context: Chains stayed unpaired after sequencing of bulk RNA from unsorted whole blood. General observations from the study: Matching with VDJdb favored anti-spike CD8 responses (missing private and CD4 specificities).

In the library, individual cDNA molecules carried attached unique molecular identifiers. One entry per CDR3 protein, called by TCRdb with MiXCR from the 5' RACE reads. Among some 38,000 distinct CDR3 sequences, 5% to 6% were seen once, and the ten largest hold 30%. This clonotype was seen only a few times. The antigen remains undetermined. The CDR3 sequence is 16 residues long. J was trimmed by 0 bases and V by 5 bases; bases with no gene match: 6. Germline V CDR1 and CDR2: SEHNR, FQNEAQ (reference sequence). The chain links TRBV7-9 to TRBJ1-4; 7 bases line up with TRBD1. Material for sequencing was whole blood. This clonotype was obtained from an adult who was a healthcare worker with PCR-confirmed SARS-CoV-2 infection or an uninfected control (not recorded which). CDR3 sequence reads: CASSIPQGATNEKLFF. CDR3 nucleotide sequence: TGTGCCAGCAGCATCCCGCAGGGGGCAACTAATGAAAAACTGTTTTTT.